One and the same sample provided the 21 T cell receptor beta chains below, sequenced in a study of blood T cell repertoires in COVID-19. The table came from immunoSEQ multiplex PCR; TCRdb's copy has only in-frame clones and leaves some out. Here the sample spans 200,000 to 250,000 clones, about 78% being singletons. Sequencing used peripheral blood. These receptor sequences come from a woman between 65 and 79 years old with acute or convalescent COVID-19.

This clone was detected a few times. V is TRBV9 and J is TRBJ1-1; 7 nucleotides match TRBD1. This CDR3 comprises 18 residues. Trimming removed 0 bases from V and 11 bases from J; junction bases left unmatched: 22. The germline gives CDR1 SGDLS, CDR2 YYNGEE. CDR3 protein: CASSVAEGAQAPLLWAFF. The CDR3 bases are TGTGCCAGCAGCGTAGCTGAGGGGGCGCAGGCCCCGCTCCTGTGGGCTTTCTTT.

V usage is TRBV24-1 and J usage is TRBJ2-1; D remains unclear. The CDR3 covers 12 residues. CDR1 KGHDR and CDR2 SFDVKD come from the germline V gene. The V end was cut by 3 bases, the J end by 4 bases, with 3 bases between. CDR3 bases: TGTGCCACCAGTGATCCGTACAATGAGCAGTTCTTC. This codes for CATSDPYNEQFF.

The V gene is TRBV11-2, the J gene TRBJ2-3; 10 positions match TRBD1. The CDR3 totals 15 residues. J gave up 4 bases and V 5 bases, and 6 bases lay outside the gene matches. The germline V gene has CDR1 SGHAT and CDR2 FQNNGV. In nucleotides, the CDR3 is TGTGCCAGCAGCGCCCGGACAGGGGGACCAGATACGCAGTATTTT. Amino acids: CASSARTGGPDTQYF.

The CDR3 spells CASSLYGGTNTGELFF. In DNA form, the CDR3 reads TGTGCCAGCAGTTTATACGGGGGGACGAACACCGGGGAGCTGTTTTTT. V gene TRBV27 combines with J gene TRBJ2-2; 7 positions match TRBD2. Per the germline V gene, CDR1 is MNHEY and CDR2 is SMNVEV (reference sequence). Trimming at V came to 1 base and at J to 0 bases, leaving 2 bases not matched to a gene. The CDR3 covers 16 residues.

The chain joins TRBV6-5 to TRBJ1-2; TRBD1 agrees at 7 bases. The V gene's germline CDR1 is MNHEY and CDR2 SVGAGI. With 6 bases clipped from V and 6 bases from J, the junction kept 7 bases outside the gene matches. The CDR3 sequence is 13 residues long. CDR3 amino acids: CASRTTGDHGYTF. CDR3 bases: TGTGCCAGCAGAACAACAGGGGACCATGGCTACACCTTC.

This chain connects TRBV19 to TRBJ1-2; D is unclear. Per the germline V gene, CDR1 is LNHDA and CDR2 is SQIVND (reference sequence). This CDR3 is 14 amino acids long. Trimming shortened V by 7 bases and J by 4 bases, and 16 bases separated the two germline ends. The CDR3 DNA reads TGTGCCAGTAAAGGGAGGCCGGCCCCCTATGGCTACACCTTC. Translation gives CASKGRPAPYGYTF.

The CDR3 here is CASGPSGGHNTQYF. In DNA, the CDR3 is TGTGCTAGTGGTCCTAGCGGGGGCCATAATACGCAGTATTTT. The chain is built from TRBV12-5 and TRBJ2-3; TRBD2 matches 10 bases. V trimming: 5 bases; J trimming: 7 bases; junction bases outside the gene matches: 6. This CDR3 contains 14 residues. CDR1 and CDR2 from the germline V gene are LGHNT and FRNRAP.

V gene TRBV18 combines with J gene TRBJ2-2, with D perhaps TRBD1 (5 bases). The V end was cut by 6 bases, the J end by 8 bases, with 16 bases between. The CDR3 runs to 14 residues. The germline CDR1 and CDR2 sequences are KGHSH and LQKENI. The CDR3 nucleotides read TGTGCCAGCTCTCTCGACAGTTTACCTGGGGAGCTGTTTTTT. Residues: CASSLDSLPGELFF. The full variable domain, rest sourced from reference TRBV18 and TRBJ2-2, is NAGVMQNPRHLVRRRGQEARLRCSPMKGHSHVYWYRQLPEEGLKFMVYLQKENIIDESGMPKERFSAEFPKEGPSILRIQQVVRGDSAAYFCASSLDSLPGELFFGEGSRLTVL.

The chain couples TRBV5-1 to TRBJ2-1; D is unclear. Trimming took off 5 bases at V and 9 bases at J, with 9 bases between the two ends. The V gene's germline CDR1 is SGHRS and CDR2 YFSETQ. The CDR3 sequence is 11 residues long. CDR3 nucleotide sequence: TGCGCCAGCAGGGGCGAAACTGAGCAGTTCTTC. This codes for CASRGETEQFF.

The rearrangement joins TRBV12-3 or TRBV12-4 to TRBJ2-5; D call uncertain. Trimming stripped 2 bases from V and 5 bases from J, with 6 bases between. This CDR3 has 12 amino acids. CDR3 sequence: CASSLSRETQYF. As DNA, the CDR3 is TGTGCCAGCAGTTTATCCCGGGAGACCCAGTACTTC.

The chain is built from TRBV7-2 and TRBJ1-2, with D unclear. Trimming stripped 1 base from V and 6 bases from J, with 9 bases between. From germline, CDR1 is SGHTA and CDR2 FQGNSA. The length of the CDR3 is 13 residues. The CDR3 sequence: CASSLGLYDGYTF. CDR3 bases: TGTGCCAGCAGCTTAGGACTTTATGATGGCTACACCTTC.

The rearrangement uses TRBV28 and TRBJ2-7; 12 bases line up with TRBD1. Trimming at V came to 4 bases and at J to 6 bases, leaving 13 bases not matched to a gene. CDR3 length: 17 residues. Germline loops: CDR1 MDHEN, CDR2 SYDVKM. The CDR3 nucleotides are TGTGCCAGCAGTTCTCCGGGACAGGGGGCGTCCAGCGCCGAGCAGTACTTC. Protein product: CASSSPGQGASSAEQYF.

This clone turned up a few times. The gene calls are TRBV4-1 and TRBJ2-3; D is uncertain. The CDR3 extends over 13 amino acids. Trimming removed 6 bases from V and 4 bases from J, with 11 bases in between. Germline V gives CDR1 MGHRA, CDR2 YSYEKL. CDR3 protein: CASRAFTPDTQYF. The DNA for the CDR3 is TGCGCCAGCAGGGCCTTTACACCAGATACGCAGTATTTT.

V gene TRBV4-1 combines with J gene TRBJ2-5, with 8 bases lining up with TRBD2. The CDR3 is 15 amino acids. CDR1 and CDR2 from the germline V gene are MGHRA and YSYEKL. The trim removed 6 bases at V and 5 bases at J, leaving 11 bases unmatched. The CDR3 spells CASSLGRGGRETQYF. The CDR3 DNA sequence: TGCGCCAGCAGTCTCGGCCGGGGGGGCCGTGAGACCCAGTACTTC.

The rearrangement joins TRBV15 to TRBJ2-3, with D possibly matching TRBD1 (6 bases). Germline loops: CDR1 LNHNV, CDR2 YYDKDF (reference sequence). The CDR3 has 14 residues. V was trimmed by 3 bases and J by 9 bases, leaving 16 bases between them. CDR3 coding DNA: TGTGCCACCAGCAGCCCTTACCGGGACATCACGCAGTATTTT. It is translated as CATSSPYRDITQYF.

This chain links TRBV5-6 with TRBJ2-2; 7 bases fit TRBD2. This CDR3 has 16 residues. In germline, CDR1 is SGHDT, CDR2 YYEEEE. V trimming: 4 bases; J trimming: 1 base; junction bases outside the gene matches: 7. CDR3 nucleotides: TGTGCCAGCAGCCTACCCTGGGGGGGGAACACCGGGGAGCTGTTTTTT. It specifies CASSLPWGGNTGELFF.

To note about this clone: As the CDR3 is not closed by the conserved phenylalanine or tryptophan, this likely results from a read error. The CDR3 bases are TGTGCCAGCAGTACGGGGTATGGAACTGAAGCTTTCCTT. It is translated as CASSTGYGTEAFL. This chain joins TRBV6-5 and TRBJ1-1; no clear D gene. CDR1 is MNHEY and CDR2 is SVGAGI in the germline V gene. V lost 5 bases and J lost 5, with 12 bases in between. This CDR3 contains 13 residues.

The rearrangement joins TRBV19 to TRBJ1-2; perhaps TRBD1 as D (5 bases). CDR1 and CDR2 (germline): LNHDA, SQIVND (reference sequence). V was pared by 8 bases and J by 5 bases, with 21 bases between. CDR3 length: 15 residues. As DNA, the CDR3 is TGTGCCAGTCGCATGGGGACTAGTCCTCTGTATGGCTACACCTTC. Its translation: CASRMGTSPLYGYTF.

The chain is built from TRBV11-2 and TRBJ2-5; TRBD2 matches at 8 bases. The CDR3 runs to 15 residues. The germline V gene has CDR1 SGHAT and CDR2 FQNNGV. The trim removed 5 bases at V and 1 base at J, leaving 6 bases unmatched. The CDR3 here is CASSPGLGPQETQYF. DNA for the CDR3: TGTGCCAGCAGCCCGGGACTAGGCCCCCAAGAGACCCAGTACTTC.

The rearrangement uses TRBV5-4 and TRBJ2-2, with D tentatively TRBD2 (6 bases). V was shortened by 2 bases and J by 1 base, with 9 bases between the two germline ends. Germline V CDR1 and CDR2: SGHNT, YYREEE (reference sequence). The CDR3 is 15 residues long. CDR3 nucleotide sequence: TGTGCCAGCAGCTTAGGAGCGGGGAACACCGGGGAGCTGTTTTTT. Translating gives CASSLGAGNTGELFF.

For the CDR3, the DNA is TGTGCCAGCAGCTTATCCGAGCGGAGCACCGGGGAGCTGTTTTTT. It is translated as CASSLSERSTGELFF. This chain uses TRBV7-9 with TRBJ2-2; tentatively, D is TRBD2 (5 bases). This CDR3 spans 15 amino acids. Germline-derived CDR1 and CDR2 are SEHNR and FQNEAQ (reference sequence). V was trimmed by 2 bases and J by 4 bases, leaving 11 bases between them.